This T cell receptor beta chain is from a study of beta chain features in type 1 diabetes (dated by TCRdb to about 2018). At the level of the whole study: Mean age, gender distribution, total cell number and subset yield were not different between patients and healthy donors. A total of roughly 99,000,000 sorted cells were examined across all samples, and the number of cells per subset was strongly correlated with RNA yield. The study compared the TCRB repertoires of sorted circulating CD4+ T cell subsets in recently diagnosed type 1 diabetes patients with those in matched healthy donors. Whereas all 30 or so donors provided naive and central memory subsets, regulatory and stem cell-like memory subsets were isolated from just 8 patients and roughly eight healthy donors. The full study reports these points: At VDJ recombination sites, type 1 diabetes patients had fewer insertions and more deleted nucleotides, which implies abnormalities in thymic rearrangement. Naive, central memory and regulatory TCRB repertoires appeared to be more similar among patients than among healthy donors. Shorter templates might be favored by PCR, yet because patient and control samples were amplified and corrected together, any such skew would affect both groups equally. Because small numbers of individuals were included in the HLA sub-analyses, any influence of HLA type on TCRB rearrangement was left unresolved. Because cDNA rather than genomic DNA was sequenced, highly expressing activated cells could have been over-represented, although no difference in activation and CD3 levels was found between groups. Type 1 diabetes patients showed a moderate but significant shortening of TCRB CDR3 length in all four CD4+ subsets.

Each donor gave one peripheral blood draw, approximately 100 mL on average, collected into heparinised tubes. A BD FACSAria II and a panel including CD45RO, CCR7, CD25, CD127, CD95 and CD27 were used to sort naive, central memory, regulatory and stem cell-like memory CD4+ T cells. Purity was above 95% for every sorted population. Right away, PBMCs were isolated by Lymphoprep density gradient centrifugation and were stained directly, with no culture step. So that batch effects would be minimized, each experiment stained and sorted samples in pairs, pairing one healthy donor with one patient. The CDR3 numbers 15 residues from cysteine through phenylalanine. CDR3 DNA is the only sequence kept; it has 45 bases, read in frame from the first base. At the junction V is shortened by 6 bases and J by 2 bases; bases outside the gene matches: 8. The CDR1 and CDR2 encoded by the germline V gene (reference sequence) are LNHDA and SQIVND.

The entire amount of isolated RNA was reverse transcribed using the High Capacity cDNA Reverse Transcription Kit, so the sequenced TCRB transcripts were expressed ones. Deep immunoSEQ sequencing was applied to naive, central memory and regulatory T cell samples, giving an average of about 3.4 million total reads per sample. Sorted cells were lysed in RLT buffer and RNA was extracted with DNase-treated RNeasy Micro or Mini kits, depending on cell number. Each cell subset was processed separately to prevent cross-contamination, with patient and healthy donor samples processed together. The immunoSEQ multiplex PCR was used to amplify TCRB sequences from cDNA, yielding 87-bp fragments that span the CDR3 region. Amplicons were sequenced on the Illumina HiSeq platform. Under the source paper's analysis protocol: PCR bias was computationally corrected using synthetic template baselines, reads within Hamming distance 2 were collapsed, and singletons that could not be merged were discarded. Reads were aligned against IMGT so that V, D and J genes, CDR3 length and insertions or deletions at six rearrangement sites could be assigned. Within each subset, clonotype counts were normalized to sorted cell number, after which true diversity and Gini coefficients were computed with the tcR R package. Repertoire sharing was quantified using the overlap coefficient calculated on TCRB nucleotide sequences. As a proxy for the pre-selection repertoire, out-of-frame TCRB sequences from naive cells were analyzed. Drawn from immuneACCESS, this table holds only the in-frame rearrangements with V and J called that TCRdb kept. Clones are partly lost; checked studies trace under half to an unresolved V gene and leave the rest unexplained. Clone size and the V and J calls come from that table; the DNA yielded D and trimming. The sample includes approximately 250,000 clones, with 9.5% to 13% observed a single time. Together, the top ten hold 0.017% of the sample.

Comments on this clone: Its cognate antigen has yet to be identified. Base qualities are not recorded, but no much larger clone differs from it by a single base.

The TCR sequence derives from a man aged 25-40 years with type 1 diabetes. The chain employs TRBV19 and TRBJ2-7; 9 central bases correspond to TRBD1. Sequencing input: naive CD4+ T cells from blood. The cell subset or site label on this specimen signifies: true naive CD4+ T cells. DNA sequence: TGTGCCAGTAGCAAGTGGGACAGGGCCCCCTACGAGCAGTACTTC. It specifies CASSKWDRAPYEQYF.